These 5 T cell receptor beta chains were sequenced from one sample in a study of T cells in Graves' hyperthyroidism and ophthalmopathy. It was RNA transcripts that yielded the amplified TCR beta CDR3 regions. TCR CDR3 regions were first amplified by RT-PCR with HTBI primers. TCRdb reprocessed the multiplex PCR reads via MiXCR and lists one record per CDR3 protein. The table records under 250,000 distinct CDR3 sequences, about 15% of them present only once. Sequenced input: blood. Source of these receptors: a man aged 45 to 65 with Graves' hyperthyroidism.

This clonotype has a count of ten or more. This chain's CDR3 is CASSQDPYGTGRTYEQYF. CDR3 in DNA: TGCGCCAGCAGCCAAGATCCCTACGGGACAGGGAGAACCTACGAGCAGTACTTC. The V call is TRBV4-1, the J call TRBJ2-7; 9 bases match TRBD1. Germline V gives CDR1 MGHRA, CDR2 YSYEKL. V shed 0 bases and J 2 bases; nucleotides not matched to a gene: 11. This CDR3 region has 18 residues.

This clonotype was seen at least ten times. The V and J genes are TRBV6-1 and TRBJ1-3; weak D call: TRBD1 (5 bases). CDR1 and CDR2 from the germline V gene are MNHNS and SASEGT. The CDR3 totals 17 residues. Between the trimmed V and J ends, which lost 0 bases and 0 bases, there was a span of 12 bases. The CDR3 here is CASSEASGQSSGNTIYF. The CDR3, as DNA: TGTGCCAGCAGTGAAGCTTCAGGGCAGAGCTCTGGAAACACCATATATTTT.

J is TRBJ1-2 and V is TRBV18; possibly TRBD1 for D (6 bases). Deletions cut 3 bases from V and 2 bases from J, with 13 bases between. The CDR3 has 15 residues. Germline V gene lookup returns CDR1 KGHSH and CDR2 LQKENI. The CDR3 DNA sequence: TGTGCCAGCTCACCTCAGGGGATGAACAACTATGGCTACACCTTC. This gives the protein CASSPQGMNNYGYTF. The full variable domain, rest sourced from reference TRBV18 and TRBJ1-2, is NAGVMQNPRHLVRRRGQEARLRCSPMKGHSHVYWYRQLPEEGLKFMVYLQKENIIDESGMPKERFSAEFPKEGPSILRIQQVVRGDSAAYFCASSPQGMNNYGYTFGSGTRLTVV.

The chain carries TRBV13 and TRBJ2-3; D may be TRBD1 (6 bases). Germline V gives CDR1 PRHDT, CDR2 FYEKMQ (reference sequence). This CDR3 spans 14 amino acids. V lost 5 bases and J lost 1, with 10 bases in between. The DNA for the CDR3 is TGTGCCAGCAGCAACGAGGGGGGCACAGATACGCAGTATTTT. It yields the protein CASSNEGGTDTQYF.

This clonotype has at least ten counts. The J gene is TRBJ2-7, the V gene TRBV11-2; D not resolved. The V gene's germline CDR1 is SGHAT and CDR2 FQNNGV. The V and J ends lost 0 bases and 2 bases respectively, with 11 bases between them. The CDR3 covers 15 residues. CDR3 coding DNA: TGTGCCAGCAGCTTAGATCCCGGACCGACCTACGAGCAGTACTTC. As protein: CASSLDPGPTYEQYF.